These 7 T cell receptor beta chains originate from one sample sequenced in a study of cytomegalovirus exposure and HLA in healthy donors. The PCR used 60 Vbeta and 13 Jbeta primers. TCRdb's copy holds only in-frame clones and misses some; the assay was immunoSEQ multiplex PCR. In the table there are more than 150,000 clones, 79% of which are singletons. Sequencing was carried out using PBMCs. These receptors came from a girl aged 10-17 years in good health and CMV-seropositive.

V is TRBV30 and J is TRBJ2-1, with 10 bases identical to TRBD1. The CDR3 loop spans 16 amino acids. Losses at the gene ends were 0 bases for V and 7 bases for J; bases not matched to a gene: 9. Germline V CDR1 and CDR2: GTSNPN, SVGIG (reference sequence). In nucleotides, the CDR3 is TGTGCCTGGAGTGTAAAATGGGACAGGGGACCGAATGAGCAGTTCTTC. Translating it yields CAWSVKWDRGPNEQFF.

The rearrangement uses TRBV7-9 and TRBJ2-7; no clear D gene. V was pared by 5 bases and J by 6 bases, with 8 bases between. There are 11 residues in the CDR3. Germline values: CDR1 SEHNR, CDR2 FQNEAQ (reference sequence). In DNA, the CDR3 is TGTGCCAGCAGCCGGTCAGGCGAGCAGTACTTC. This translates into CASSRSGEQYF. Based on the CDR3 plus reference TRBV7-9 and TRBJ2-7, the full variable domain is DTGVSQNPRHKITKRGQNVTFRCDPISEHNRLYWYRQTLGQGPEFLTYFQNEAQLEKSRLLSDRFSAERPKGSFSTLEIQRTEQGDSAMYLCASSRSGEQYFGPGTRLTVT.

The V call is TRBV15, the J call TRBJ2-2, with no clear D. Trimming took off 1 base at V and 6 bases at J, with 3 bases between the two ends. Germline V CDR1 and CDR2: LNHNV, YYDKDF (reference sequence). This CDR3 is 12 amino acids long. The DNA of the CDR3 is TGTGCCACCAGCAGAGTCGCCGGGGAGCTGTTTTTT. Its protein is CATSRVAGELFF.

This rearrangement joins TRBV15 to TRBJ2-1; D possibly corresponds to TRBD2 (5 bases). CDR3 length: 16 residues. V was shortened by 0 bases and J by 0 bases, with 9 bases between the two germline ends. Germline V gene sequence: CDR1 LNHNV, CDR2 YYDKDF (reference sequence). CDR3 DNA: TGTGCCACCAGCAGAGACAAAGGGAGCTCCTACAATGAGCAGTTCTTC. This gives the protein CATSRDKGSSYNEQFF.

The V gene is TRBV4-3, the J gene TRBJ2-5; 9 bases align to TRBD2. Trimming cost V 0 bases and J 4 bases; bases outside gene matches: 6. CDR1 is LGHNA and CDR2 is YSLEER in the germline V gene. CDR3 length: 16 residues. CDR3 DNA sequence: TGCGCCAGCAGCCAAGAAGGTAGCGGGGGTATAGAGACCCAGTACTTC. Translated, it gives CASSQEGSGGIETQYF.

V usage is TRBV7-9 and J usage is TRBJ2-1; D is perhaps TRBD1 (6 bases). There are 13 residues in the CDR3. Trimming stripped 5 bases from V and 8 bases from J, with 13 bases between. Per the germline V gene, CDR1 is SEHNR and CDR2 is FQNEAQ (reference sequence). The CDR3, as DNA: TGTGCCAGCAGCCCTCCAGGGGCGGATGAGCAGTTCTTC. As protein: CASSPPGADEQFF.

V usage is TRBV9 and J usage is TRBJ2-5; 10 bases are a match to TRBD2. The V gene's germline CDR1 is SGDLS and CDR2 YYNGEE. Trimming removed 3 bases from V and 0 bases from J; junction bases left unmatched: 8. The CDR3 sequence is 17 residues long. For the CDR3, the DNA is TGTGCCAGCAGCGAGGGGGCTAGCGGGGGAGACCAAGAGACCCAGTACTTC. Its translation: CASSEGASGGDQETQYF.